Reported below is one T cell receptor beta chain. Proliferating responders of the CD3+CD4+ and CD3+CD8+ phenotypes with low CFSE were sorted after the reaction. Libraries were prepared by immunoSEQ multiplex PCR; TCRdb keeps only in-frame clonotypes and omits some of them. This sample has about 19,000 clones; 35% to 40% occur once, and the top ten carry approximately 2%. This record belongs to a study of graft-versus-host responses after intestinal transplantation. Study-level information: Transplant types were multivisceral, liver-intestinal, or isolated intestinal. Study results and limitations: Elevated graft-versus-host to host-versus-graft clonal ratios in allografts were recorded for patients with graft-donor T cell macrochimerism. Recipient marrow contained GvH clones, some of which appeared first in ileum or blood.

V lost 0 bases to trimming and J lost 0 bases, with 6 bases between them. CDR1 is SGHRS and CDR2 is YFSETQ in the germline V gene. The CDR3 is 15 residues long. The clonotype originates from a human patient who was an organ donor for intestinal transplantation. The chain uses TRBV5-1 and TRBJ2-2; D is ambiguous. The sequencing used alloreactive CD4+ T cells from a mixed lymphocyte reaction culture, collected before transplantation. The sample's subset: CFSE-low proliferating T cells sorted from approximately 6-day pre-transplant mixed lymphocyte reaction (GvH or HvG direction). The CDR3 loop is CASSLGTANTGELFF. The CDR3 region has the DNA TGCGCCAGCAGCTTGGGGACGGCGAACACCGGGGAGCTGTTTTTT.